The entry that follows covers one T cell receptor (beta chain) sequence. The antigen remains undetermined. Germline V lookup: CDR1 SGHTA, CDR2 FQGNSA. Trimming shortened V by 5 bases and J by 1 base, and 12 bases separated the two germline ends. This CDR3 has 15 residues. The PCR ran on 60 Vbeta and 13 Jbeta primers. Assay: immunoSEQ multiplex PCR; the TCRdb copy retains only in-frame clones and omits some. The repertoire includes 60,000 to 75,000 clones, 65% to 85% of them detected once, and just under 3% sits in the top ten. The record originates from a study of cytomegalovirus exposure and HLA in healthy donors. Whole-study results and caveats: Earlier analysis yielded a pattern in which most TCR beta V segments were productive about 90% or about 30% of the time. What a later analysis showed was that several of the most significant clusters appeared linked to common viral pathogens. Published work reported that the classifier diagnosed cytomegalovirus status with high specificity and sensitivity.

The sample was PBMCs. The sequence derives from a woman between 25 and 40 years old in good health and CMV-seronegative. This chain links TRBV7-2 with TRBJ1-3; D is unclear. The CDR3 nucleotides read TGTGCCAGCAGCCCGAATCGACAATCTGGAAACACCATATATTTT. Translating it yields CASSPNRQSGNTIYF. Full variable domain (remainder filled in from reference TRBV7-2 and TRBJ1-3): GAGVSQSPSNKVTEKGKDVELRCDPISGHTALYWYRQSLGQGLEFLIYFQGNSAPDKSGLPSDRFSAERTGGSVSTLTIQRTQQEDSAVYLCASSPNRQSGNTIYFGEGSWLTVV.